This T cell receptor (beta chain) emerged from a study of neoadjuvant anti-PD-1 for oral cavity cancer. Study-level points and caveats: Higher pretreatment blood Treg/Th17 ratios correlated with higher pretreatment blood and lower post-treatment tumor TCRbeta clonality.

Cohort: HPV-negative, locally advanced oral cavity squamous cell carcinoma patients. Six replicates per PBMC sample, mostly from roughly 0.45 ug of genomic DNA. Assay used: immunoSEQ multiplex PCR; TCRdb lists only in-frame clones, some missing. The repertoire consists of approximately 35,000 clones, with approximately 87% occurring once and the leading ten covering 3% to 4%. For this clone: What it recognizes is unknown.

Trimming took 5 bases from V and 5 from J, leaving 8 bases between them. The CDR3 contains 13 residues. From germline, CDR1 is SGHRS and CDR2 YFSETQ. This sample comprised PBMCs, obtained before nivolumab (anti-PD-1) treatment. The J gene is TRBJ1-6, the V gene TRBV5-1; D not certain. The origin of this receptor is a person between 35 and 79 years old with oral cavity squamous cell carcinoma. CDR3 DNA sequence: TGCGCCAGCAGGATACCCGATAATTCACCCCTCCACTTT. The encoded protein is CASRIPDNSPLHF. Full variable domain (remainder filled in from reference TRBV5-1 and TRBJ1-6): KAGVTQTPRYLIKTRGQQVTLSCSPISGHRSVSWYQQTPGQGLQFLFEYFSETQRNKGNFPGRFSGRQFSNSRSEMNVSTLELGDSALYLCASRIPDNSPLHFGNGTRLTVT.